This T cell receptor beta chain was observed in a study of blood T cell repertoires in COVID-19 (dated by TCRdb to the early 2020s). The study in broad terms: The collaborator samples originated in the United States, Italy and Spain and spanned the acute and convalescent phases of COVID-19. Deeply sampled blood TCRbeta repertoires from subjects exposed to, actively infected with, or recovered from COVID-19 were included in the dataset. Where HLA class I and class II types were available, the types were taken from metadata supplied by the sample provider, not from assay-based typing. A de-identified subject ID, COVID-19 status, age in years and sex were almost always included in the sample metadata. The repertoires were made available in a free public database intended to serve as a resource for research on the immune response to SARS-CoV-2. The samples were drawn from two sources: the first 160 participants of the ongoing ImmuneRACE study, and approximately 1,300 subjects contributed by 6 global collaborators. The material from the prospective study consisted of cDNA or gDNA derived from T cells, B-cell-depleted T cells, or PBMCs. Broader findings and caveats from the paper: How much clinical and demographic metadata was included differed by source and by participant, and the metadata was provided uncurated.

Note on this clone: It has no known antigen specificity. No quality values exist for individual bases; no much larger clone is one base distant.

From the cysteine through the phenylalanine, the CDR3 covers 15 amino acids. CDR3 DNA only is kept here, 45 bases in frame from base 1. CDR1 SGHRS and CDR2 YFSETQ are derived from the germline V gene. V drops 2 bases and J drops 6 bases, leaving 14 bases in between. TCRbeta CDR3 regions were amplified from genomic DNA using the immunoSEQ Assay, a bias-controlled multiplex PCR. The authors' analysis ran thus. The number of nucleated cells in each sample was estimated from the amplification of reference gene primers within the assay. To quantify the absolute abundance of each unique TCRbeta CDR3 rearrangement, sequence reads were collapsed and filtered. For each sample, productive Simpson clonality was calculated as the square root of Simpson's diversity index across productive rearrangements. As stored in TCRdb, this immuneACCESS dataset retains in-frame rearrangements with V and J assigned. A fraction of the clones does not appear; measured against another copy, unresolved V genes explain less than half of the discrepancy, and the remainder lacks a known reason. That table gives V, J and clone size, and the DNA gave D and trimming. The sample table holds under 350,000 clones, of which about nine tenths were seen once. The ten largest clones take up 2.6% of the sample.

Participants in the prospective study were enrolled through a virtual design, were aged about 18 to 100 years, and lived in approximately 25 United States geographic areas. In the prospective study, cohorts were assigned on the basis of participant-reported clinical history obtained from a screening survey and a study questionnaire. Recovered participants in ImmuneRACE Cohort 3 were defined as having two consecutive negative NP/OP PCR tests, clearance from a healthcare professional, or resolution of symptoms. Each participant in the prospective study had whole blood, serum and a nasopharyngeal or oropharyngeal swab collected by mobile phlebotomists. Over a roughly 2-month period, participants in the prospective study had the option of providing additional blood draws and questionnaires. Blood samples from the prospective study were shipped frozen or at room temperature prior to DNA extraction.

The receptor's source is a man in his 60s who had recovered from COVID-19. Sample: PBMCs or T cells enriched from blood (not recorded which). The sequence is built from TRBV5-1 and TRBJ2-2, with no D gene named confidently. The DNA is TGCGCCAGCAGCTTAGGCCATGAGGTTTCCGGGGAGCTGTTTTTT. It translates as CASSLGHEVSGELFF.